In its sample, the clone carrying this T cell receptor (beta chain) was seen once. The CDR3 is made up of 18 amino acids. CDR1 is SGDLS and CDR2 is YYNGEE in the germline V gene. The trim removed 3 bases at V and 5 bases at J, leaving 18 bases unmatched. The entry originates in a study of blood T cell repertoires in COVID-19. Study information: Samples representing acute and convalescent COVID-19 were sourced from the United States, Italy and Spain. PBMCs, B-cell-depleted T cells, or T cells were the source of the cDNA or gDNA that made up the material.

In the original processing: It was from reference gene primer amplification that nucleated cell counts were estimated. Sequencing used immunoSEQ multiplex PCR; TCRdb keeps in-frame clones, though not all of them. V and J calls and clone size are copied from that table; D and trimming were computed from the DNA. The sample holds fewer than 200,000 clones, around 85% seen once. V usage is TRBV9 and J usage is TRBJ1-1; TRBD1 matches at 8 bases. What was sequenced was peripheral blood. The source is a man aged 50 to 59 with active or convalescent COVID-19. The CDR3 DNA reads as TGTGCCAGCAGCGACGGGACGACCCAGGGGGCGAGTGGTACTGAAGCTTTCTTT. It specifies CASSDGTTQGASGTEAFF.